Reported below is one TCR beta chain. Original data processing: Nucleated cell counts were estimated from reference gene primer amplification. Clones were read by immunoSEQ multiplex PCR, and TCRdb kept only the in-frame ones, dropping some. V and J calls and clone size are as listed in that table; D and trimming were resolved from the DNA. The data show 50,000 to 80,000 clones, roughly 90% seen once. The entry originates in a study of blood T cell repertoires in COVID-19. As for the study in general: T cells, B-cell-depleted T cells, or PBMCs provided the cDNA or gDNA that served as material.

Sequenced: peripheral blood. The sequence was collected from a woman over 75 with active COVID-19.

The CDR3 protein is CATSDHGSHQPQHF. The CDR3 DNA is TGTGCCACCAGTGACCACGGGAGCCATCAGCCCCAGCATTTT. The V call is TRBV24-1, the J call TRBJ1-5; the D is unclear. V was cut by 4 bases and J by 5 bases, with 11 bases left in between. Germline V lookup: CDR1 KGHDR, CDR2 SFDVKD. The CDR3 contains 14 residues.